These T cell receptor beta chains were read from a single sample in a study of blood T cell repertoires in COVID-19. The repertoire was sequenced with immunoSEQ multiplex PCR; TCRdb's copy has only in-frame clones and lacks some. The repertoire holds a few hundred thousand clones, with approximately 80% as singletons. The sample taken for sequencing was peripheral blood. The source is a woman aged 40 to 50 who had recovered from COVID-19. Each CDR3 is given with its conserved first and last residue. D genes are given only for firm matches. Rows give clone size only sometimes, using once, few, many, or a class for an expanded clone.

j_gene: TRBJ2-7; v_gene: TRBV3-1/TRBV3-2; abundance: NA; d_gene: NA; len: 12; CDR3aa: CASSQDSRERYF; CDR3nt: TGTGCCAGCAGCCAAGACAGCAGGGAAAGGTACTTC
j_gene: TRBJ1-1; v_gene: TRBV12-5; abundance: NA; d_gene: TRBD1; len: 17; CDR3aa: CASGLGTGGSLNTEAFF; CDR3nt: TGTGCTAGTGGTTTGGGGACAGGGGGTTCATTGAACACTGAAGCTTTCTTT
j_gene: TRBJ1-5; v_gene: TRBV3-1/TRBV3-2; abundance: NA; d_gene: NA; len: 15; CDR3aa: CASSQGGGAQQPQHF; CDR3nt: TGTGCCAGCAGCCAAGGAGGAGGGGCTCAACAGCCCCAGCATTTT
j_gene: TRBJ2-3; v_gene: TRBV6-2/TRBV6-3; abundance: few; d_gene: NA; len: 17; CDR3aa: CASSYDRTPLGKDTQYF; CDR3nt: TGTGCCAGCAGTTACGATAGGACACCCCTGGGAAAAGATACGCAGTATTTT
j_gene: TRBJ1-2; v_gene: TRBV27; abundance: NA; d_gene: NA; len: 13; CDR3aa: CASSGKLFGGYTF; CDR3nt: TGTGCCAGCAGTGGAAAACTATTTGGTGGCTACACCTTC
j_gene: TRBJ1-1; v_gene: TRBV30; abundance: NA; d_gene: NA; len: 13; CDR3aa: CAWSFQGNTEAFF; CDR3nt: TGTGCCTGGAGTTTTCAGGGTAACACTGAAGCTTTCTTT
j_gene: TRBJ1-2; v_gene: TRBV19; abundance: NA; d_gene: NA; len: 12; CDR3aa: CASQGLRDGYTF; CDR3nt: TGTGCCAGCCAGGGGCTCCGGGACGGCTACACCTTC
j_gene: TRBJ1-5; v_gene: TRBV19; abundance: NA; d_gene: NA; len: 13; CDR3aa: CASSISLNQPQHF; CDR3nt: TGTGCCAGTAGTATTAGTCTCAATCAGCCCCAGCATTTT
j_gene: TRBJ2-2; v_gene: TRBV7-3; abundance: NA; d_gene: TRBD2; len: 15; CDR3aa: CASSSGGASTGELFF; CDR3nt: TGTGCCAGCAGCTCCGGGGGGGCCAGCACCGGGGAGCTGTTTTTT
j_gene: TRBJ2-3; v_gene: TRBV20-1; abundance: NA; d_gene: NA; len: 14; CDR3aa: CSASGGPGTDTQYF; CDR3nt: TGCAGTGCTAGTGGAGGGCCGGGCACAGATACGCAGTATTTT
j_gene: TRBJ1-6; v_gene: TRBV7-9; abundance: NA; d_gene: TRBD1; len: 16; CDR3aa: CASSEPTGIYNSPLHF; CDR3nt: TGTGCCAGCAGCGAACCGACAGGGATCTATAATTCACCCCTCCACTTT
j_gene: TRBJ1-1; v_gene: TRBV28; abundance: NA; d_gene: NA; len: 15; CDR3aa: CASSPTLGGNTEAFF; CDR3nt: TGTGCCAGCAGTCCGACCCTGGGGGGGAACACTGAAGCTTTCTTT
j_gene: TRBJ1-2; v_gene: TRBV7-2; abundance: NA; d_gene: NA; len: 17; CDR3aa: CASSSSTAGWQVYGYTF; CDR3nt: TGTGCCAGCAGCTCAAGCACGGCGGGCTGGCAGGTCTATGGCTACACCTTC
j_gene: TRBJ1-4; v_gene: TRBV2; abundance: NA; d_gene: TRBD1; len: 17; CDR3aa: CASKGQGRDSTNEKLFF; CDR3nt: TGTGCCAGCAAGGGACAGGGGAGGGATTCAACTAATGAAAAACTGTTTTTT
j_gene: TRBJ2-3; v_gene: TRBV9; abundance: NA; d_gene: NA; len: 14; CDR3aa: CASSEASEPDTQYF; CDR3nt: TGTGCCAGCAGCGAGGCTAGCGAGCCAGATACGCAGTATTTT
j_gene: TRBJ2-3; v_gene: TRBV7-2; abundance: NA; d_gene: NA; len: 13; CDR3aa: CASSFQATDTQYF; CDR3nt: TGTGCCAGCAGTTTCCAGGCCACAGATACGCAGTATTTT
j_gene: TRBJ2-4; v_gene: TRBV11-3; abundance: NA; d_gene: TRBD2; len: 13; CDR3aa: CASTSGARNIQYF; CDR3nt: TGTGCCAGCACTAGCGGGGCCAGAAACATTCAGTACTTC
j_gene: TRBJ1-1; v_gene: TRBV12-3/TRBV12-4; abundance: NA; d_gene: NA; len: 11; CDR3aa: CASSRQVEAFF; CDR3nt: TGTGCCAGCAGCCGACAGGTTGAAGCTTTCTTT
j_gene: TRBJ1-3; v_gene: TRBV30; abundance: NA; d_gene: TRBD1; len: 12; CDR3aa: CAWDRGGNTIYF; CDR3nt: TGTGCCTGGGACAGGGGTGGAAACACCATATATTTT
j_gene: TRBJ1-2; v_gene: TRBV11-2; abundance: NA; d_gene: NA; len: 14; CDR3aa: CASSLTRENYGYTF; CDR3nt: TGTGCCAGCAGCCTTACTCGGGAGAACTATGGCTACACCTTC
j_gene: TRBJ2-3; v_gene: TRBV24-1; abundance: NA; d_gene: TRBD1; len: 15; CDR3aa: CATSDPGTGSDTQYF; CDR3nt: TGTGCCACCAGTGACCCAGGGACAGGGTCAGATACGCAGTATTTT
j_gene: TRBJ2-1; v_gene: TRBV5-4; abundance: NA; d_gene: TRBD2; len: 16; CDR3aa: CASSTGTSGGYNEQFF; CDR3nt: TGTGCCAGCAGCACCGGGACTAGCGGGGGATACAATGAGCAGTTCTTC
j_gene: TRBJ2-3; v_gene: TRBV5-5; abundance: NA; d_gene: TRBD2; len: 16; CDR3aa: CASSPGTSLSTDTQYF; CDR3nt: TGTGCCAGCAGCCCCGGGACTAGCTTAAGCACAGATACGCAGTATTTT
j_gene: TRBJ2-3; v_gene: TRBV5-1; abundance: NA; d_gene: NA; len: 16; CDR3aa: CASSLRSTTSTDTQYF; CDR3nt: TGCGCCAGCAGCTTGCGATCTACGACTAGCACAGATACGCAGTATTTT
j_gene: TRBJ2-7; v_gene: TRBV18; abundance: NA; d_gene: TRBD1; len: 14; CDR3aa: CASYDGTGTYEQYF; CDR3nt: TGTGCCAGCTACGACGGGACAGGGACCTACGAGCAGTACTTC
j_gene: TRBJ1-4; v_gene: TRBV28; abundance: NA; d_gene: NA; len: 15; CDR3aa: CASSNSFATNEKLFF; CDR3nt: TGTGCCAGCAGTAACTCTTTTGCAACTAATGAAAAACTGTTTTTT